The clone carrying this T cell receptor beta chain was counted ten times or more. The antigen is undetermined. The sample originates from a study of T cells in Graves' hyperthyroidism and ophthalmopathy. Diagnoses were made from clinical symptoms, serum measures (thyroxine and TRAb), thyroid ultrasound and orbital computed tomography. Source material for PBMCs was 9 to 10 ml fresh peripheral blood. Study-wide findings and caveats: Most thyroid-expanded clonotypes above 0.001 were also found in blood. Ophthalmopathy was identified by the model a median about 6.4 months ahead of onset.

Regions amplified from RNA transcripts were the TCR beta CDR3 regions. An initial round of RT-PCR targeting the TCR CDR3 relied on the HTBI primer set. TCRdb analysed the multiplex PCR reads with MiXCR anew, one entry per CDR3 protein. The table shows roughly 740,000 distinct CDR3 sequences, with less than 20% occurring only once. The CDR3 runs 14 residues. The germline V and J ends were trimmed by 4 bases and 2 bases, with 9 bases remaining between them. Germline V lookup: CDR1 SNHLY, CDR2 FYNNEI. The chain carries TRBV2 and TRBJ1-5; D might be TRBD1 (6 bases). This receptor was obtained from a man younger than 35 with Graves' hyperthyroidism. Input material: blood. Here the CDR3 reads CASSGRGGNQPQHF. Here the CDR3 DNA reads TGTGCCAGCAGTGGCAGGGGTGGCAATCAGCCCCAGCATTTT.